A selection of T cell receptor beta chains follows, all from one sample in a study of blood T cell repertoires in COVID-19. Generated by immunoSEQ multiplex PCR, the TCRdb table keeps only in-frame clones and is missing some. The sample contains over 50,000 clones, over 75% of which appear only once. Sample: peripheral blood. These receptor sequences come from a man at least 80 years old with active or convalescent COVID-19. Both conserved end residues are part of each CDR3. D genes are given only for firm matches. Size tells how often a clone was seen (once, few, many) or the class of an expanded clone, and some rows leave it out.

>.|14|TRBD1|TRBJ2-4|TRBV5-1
TGCGCCAGCCGTACCGGGACAGGGGACTTCATTCAGTACTTC
CASRTGTGDFIQYF
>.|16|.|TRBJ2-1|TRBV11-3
TGTGCCAGCAGCTTAGAAGGTTCGGGAAAGTACAATGAGCAGTTCTTC
CASSLEGSGKYNEQFF
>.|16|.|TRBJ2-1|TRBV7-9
TGTGCCAGCAGCTTAGATCGAGCAGGGATATTCGATGAGCAGTTCTTC
CASSLDRAGIFDEQFF
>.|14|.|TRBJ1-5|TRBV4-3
TGCGCCAGCAGCAGGGGTTATAGCAATCAGCCCCAGCATTTT
CASSRGYSNQPQHF
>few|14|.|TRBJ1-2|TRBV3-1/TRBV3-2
TGTGCCAGCAGCCAGACATTAACGGCCTATGGCTACACCTTC
CASSQTLTAYGYTF
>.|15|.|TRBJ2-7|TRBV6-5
TGTGCCAGCAGGCTCCGAAGCGTTAATCTGTACGAGCAGTACTTC
CASRLRSVNLYEQYF
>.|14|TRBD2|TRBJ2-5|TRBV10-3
TGTGCCATCAGTGATGGGACTAGTGGGGAGACCCAGTACTTC
CAISDGTSGETQYF
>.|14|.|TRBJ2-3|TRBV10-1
TGCGCCAGCAGCGGACACGCCAACACAGATACGCAGTATTTT
CASSGHANTDTQYF
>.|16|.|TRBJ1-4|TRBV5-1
TGCGCCAGCAGCTCCCTCGTTGGGAGGAATAATGAAAAACTGTTTTTT
CASSSLVGRNNEKLFF
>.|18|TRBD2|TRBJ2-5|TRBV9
TGTGCCAGCAGCGTAGGAGGACTAGCGGGAGGGATCCAAGAGACCCAGTACTTC
CASSVGGLAGGIQETQYF
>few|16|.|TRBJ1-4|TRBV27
TGTGCCAGCAGTTTAAGAGGGCGGGGGGGACCTGAAAAACTGTTTTTT
CASSLRGRGGPEKLFF
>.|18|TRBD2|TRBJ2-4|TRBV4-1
TGCGCCAGCAGCCAACTTTTTCTAGCGGGAGGAAGCAAAAACATTCAGTACTTC
CASSQLFLAGGSKNIQYF
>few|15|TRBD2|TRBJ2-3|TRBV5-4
TGTGCCAGCAGCCCCGCGGGAGGGCGAACAGATACGCAGTATTTT
CASSPAGGRTDTQYF
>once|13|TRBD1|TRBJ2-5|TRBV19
TGTGCCAGTAGCGGGGACAGCCAAGAGACCCAGTACTTC
CASSGDSQETQYF
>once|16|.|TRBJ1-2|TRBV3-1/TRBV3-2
TGTGCCAGCAGCCCTCGAAGCGGGCAGTCGGCCGATGGCTACACCTTC
CASSPRSGQSADGYTF
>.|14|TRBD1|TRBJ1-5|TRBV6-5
TGTGCCAGCAAATCGGGACAGCCCAATCAGCCCCAGCATTTT
CASKSGQPNQPQHF